One sample yielded the 8 T cell receptor beta chains listed below, sequenced in a study of blood T cell repertoires in COVID-19. Libraries were prepared by immunoSEQ multiplex PCR; TCRdb keeps only in-frame clonotypes and omits some of them. The sample consists of roughly 38,000 clones, about 90% of them appearing once. The sequenced sample was peripheral blood. The receptors originated from a man aged 60 to 75 with active or convalescent COVID-19.

V is TRBV10-3 and J is TRBJ2-1; D may be TRBD2 (5 bases). The CDR3 loop spans 13 amino acids. CDR1 and CDR2 from the germline V gene are ENHRY and SYGVKD. V was clipped by 6 bases and J by 2 bases, with 8 bases between them. The CDR3: CAIRPGTYNEQFF. The CDR3, as DNA: TGTGCCATCAGACCGGGGACCTACAATGAGCAGTTCTTC.

The chain has TRBV4-1 and TRBJ1-4; TRBD1 matches 8 bases. Germline-derived CDR1 and CDR2 are MGHRA and YSYEKL. With V trimmed by 3 bases and J by 5 bases, 14 bases remained unmatched. This CDR3 region has 18 residues. CDR3 region: CASSHTPGVTGVNEKLFF. CDR3 nucleotides: TGCGCCAGCAGCCATACGCCCGGGGTGACAGGGGTCAATGAAAAACTGTTTTTT.

The rearrangement joins TRBV2 to TRBJ1-5, with 7 bases that match TRBD1. CDR3 length: 13 amino acids. The J segment lost 6 bases and the V segment lost 7 bases, leaving 6 bases of the junction unmatched. The germline gives CDR1 SNHLY, CDR2 FYNNEI. CDR3: CASNTGVFQPQHF. In DNA form, the CDR3 reads TGTGCCAGCAATACAGGGGTTTTTCAGCCCCAGCATTTT.

The V and J genes are TRBV10-3 and TRBJ2-5, with D maybe TRBD2 (6 bases). The length of the CDR3 is 14 residues. CDR1 and CDR2 from the germline V gene are ENHRY and SYGVKD. V was cut by 2 bases and J by 2 bases, with 9 bases left in between. CDR3 sequence (DNA): TGTGCCATCAGTGAGAGGCGGGGTCAAGAGACCCAGTACTTC. Translation: CAISERRGQETQYF.

This clone occurred once. The gene calls are TRBV28 and TRBJ1-2; TRBD1 matches at 7 bases. V shed 1 base and J 0 bases; nucleotides not matched to a gene: 8. The CDR3 is made up of 17 amino acids. The germline V gene has CDR1 MDHEN and CDR2 SYDVKM. The CDR3 DNA reads TGTGCCAGCAGTTTATCCAGGAGCACAGGGGCTAACTATGGCTACACCTTC. Translation: CASSLSRSTGANYGYTF.

This chain connects TRBV5-1 to TRBJ2-5; 7 bases map to TRBD2. Germline loops: CDR1 SGHRS, CDR2 YFSETQ. This CDR3 has 13 amino acids. V lost 5 bases, J lost 7 bases, and 8 bases stayed unmatched. CDR3 region: CASSGGGPSTQYF. DNA for the CDR3: TGCGCCAGCAGTGGGGGAGGGCCTTCGACCCAGTACTTC.

This chain joins TRBV5-4 and TRBJ2-1; D perhaps matches TRBD1 (5 bases). V shed 3 bases and J shed 0 bases, with 13 bases lying between them. This CDR3 spans 16 amino acids. Germline lookup yields CDR1 SGHNT and CDR2 YYREEE (reference sequence). CDR3 loop: CASSSRVSPSYNEQFF. DNA for the CDR3: TGTGCCAGCAGCTCCAGGGTTTCCCCCTCCTACAATGAGCAGTTCTTC. The full variable domain, completed using reference TRBV5-4 and TRBJ2-1, is ETGVTQSPTHLIKTRGQQVTLRCSSQSGHNTVSWYQQALGQGPQFIFQYYREEENGRGNFPPRFSGLQFPNYSSELNVNALELDDSALYLCASSSRVSPSYNEQFFGPGTRLTVL.

This chain links TRBV11-2 with TRBJ2-1; D uncertain. Looked up from germline, CDR1 is SGHAT and CDR2 is FQNNGV. The V end lost 3 bases, the J end lost 8 bases, and 11 bases lay between the germline ends. The CDR3 totals 13 residues. The CDR3 coding sequence is TGTGCCAGCAGCTTTGGGCGACCATATGAGCAGTTCTTC. Translating gives CASSFGRPYEQFF.